This T cell receptor (beta chain) is drawn from a study of Graves' ophthalmopathy and Graves' hyperthyroidism. This clonotype has a count of ten or more. RNA transcripts were the template, and TCR beta CDR3 regions were amplified from them. HTBI primers were employed in first-round RT-PCR, then a second-round multiplex PCR followed. TCRdb redid the calling of the multiplex PCR reads with MiXCR, one entry per CDR3 protein. The sample holds around 400,000 distinct CDR3 sequences, 21% seen once. V lost 4 bases to trimming and J lost 1 base; unmatched junction nucleotides: 5. The CDR3 is made up of 15 amino acids. Per the germline V gene, CDR1 is LGHDT and CDR2 is YNNKEL (reference sequence).

This sequence was found in a woman in her late teens or twenties with stable Graves' hyperthyroidism. Sequenced material: peripheral blood. The J gene is TRBJ1-1, the V gene TRBV3-1, with 8 bases fitting TRBD1. The CDR3 sequence is CASSPGGTGNTEAFF. The CDR3 bases are TGTGCCAGCAGCCCGGGGGGGACAGGGAACACTGAAGCTTTCTTT.